A selection of T cell receptor beta chains follows, all from one sample in a study of immune evolution from preneoplasia to lung adenocarcinoma. The table came from immunoSEQ multiplex PCR; TCRdb's copy has only in-frame clones and leaves some out. The sample includes some 4,200 clones, under 85% of them seen just once. Sequenced: FFPE lung adenocarcinoma in situ tissue. Every receptor here comes from a person aged 60 to 85 with lung adenocarcinoma. CDR3s include the opening cysteine and the closing phenylalanine or tryptophan. Fields, in order: D gene, J gene, clone size, V gene, CDR3 DNA, CDR3 protein. The D gene is left open where the match is weak. Rows may omit the clone size; those that give it use once, few, many or a size class.

d_gene: TRBD1; j_gene: TRBJ2-7; abundance: once; v_gene: TRBV29-1; CDR3nt: TGCAGCGTTGCGCCGGGACAGGGGTACGAGCAGTACTTC; CDR3aa: CSVAPGQGYEQYF
d_gene: -; j_gene: TRBJ1-2; abundance: once; v_gene: TRBV5-4; CDR3nt: TGTGCCAGCAGCATCGGGACTCTTCGGGGTGGCTACACCTTC; CDR3aa: CASSIGTLRGGYTF
d_gene: TRBD1; j_gene: TRBJ2-7; abundance: -; v_gene: TRBV7-6; CDR3nt: TGTGCCAGCAGCTTAGCTCCAGGGACAGAGCCCTACGAGCAGTACTTC; CDR3aa: CASSLAPGTEPYEQYF
d_gene: TRBD1; j_gene: TRBJ2-3; abundance: few; v_gene: TRBV6-5; CDR3nt: TGTGCCAGCAGTTACCGGCAGGGGGCGAGCACAGATACGCAGTATTTT; CDR3aa: CASSYRQGASTDTQYF
d_gene: -; j_gene: TRBJ1-2; abundance: once; v_gene: TRBV6-5; CDR3nt: TGTGCCAGCAGCCCTAAGCTACAGGGCCGCTATGGCTACACCTTC; CDR3aa: CASSPKLQGRYGYTF
d_gene: -; j_gene: TRBJ2-7; abundance: -; v_gene: TRBV4-3; CDR3nt: TGCGCCAGCAGCCTTACGACATCGGGGGCCTCCTACGAGCAGTACTTC; CDR3aa: CASSLTTSGASYEQYF
d_gene: -; j_gene: TRBJ1-1; abundance: -; v_gene: TRBV7-6; CDR3nt: TGTGCCAGCAGCTTTGAAACAGGCACTAACACTGAAGCTTTCTTT; CDR3aa: CASSFETGTNTEAFF
d_gene: TRBD2; j_gene: TRBJ2-3; abundance: -; v_gene: TRBV28; CDR3nt: TGTGCCAGCAGTTTAGCCGCCAGCTTTAGCGGGACCTCGGATACGCAGTATTTT; CDR3aa: CASSLAASFSGTSDTQYF
d_gene: -; j_gene: TRBJ2-7; abundance: -; v_gene: TRBV11-3; CDR3nt: TGTGCCAGCAGCAACCGGGACACCTCTTACGAGCAGTACTTC; CDR3aa: CASSNRDTSYEQYF
d_gene: TRBD2; j_gene: TRBJ2-3; abundance: -; v_gene: TRBV10-2; CDR3nt: TGCGCCAGCAGACTAGCGGGGGGTCACACAGATACGCAGTATTTT; CDR3aa: CASRLAGGHTDTQYF
d_gene: TRBD2; j_gene: TRBJ2-5; abundance: -; v_gene: TRBV6-6; CDR3nt: TGTGCCAGCAGTTACCCGGGTGGCGGGGGGGCCGAGACCCAGTACTTC; CDR3aa: CASSYPGGGGAETQYF
d_gene: -; j_gene: TRBJ1-2; abundance: -; v_gene: TRBV7-2; CDR3nt: TGTGCCAGCAGCTGGGGCAGGGGAATCGACTATGGCTACACCTTC; CDR3aa: CASSWGRGIDYGYTF
d_gene: -; j_gene: TRBJ2-6; abundance: -; v_gene: TRBV6-1; CDR3nt: TGTGCCAGCAGTGTCCGATATGCACAAAGTCGGGCCAACGTCCTGACTTTC; CDR3aa: CASSVRYAQSRANVLTF
d_gene: -; j_gene: TRBJ2-7; abundance: -; v_gene: TRBV7-9; CDR3nt: TGTGCCAGCAGCTCCATACACGGTCCTTGGTTCGAGCAGTACTTC; CDR3aa: CASSSIHGPWFEQYF
d_gene: -; j_gene: TRBJ1-5; abundance: -; v_gene: TRBV10-3; CDR3nt: TGTGCCATCAGTGACCAAGACGGAGATCAGCCCCAGCATTTT; CDR3aa: CAISDQDGDQPQHF
d_gene: -; j_gene: TRBJ1-4; abundance: -; v_gene: TRBV30; CDR3nt: TGTGCCTGGTGGCGACCTACTAATGAAAAACTGTTTTTT; CDR3aa: CAWWRPTNEKLFF
d_gene: TRBD1; j_gene: TRBJ2-1; abundance: once; v_gene: TRBV4-2; CDR3nt: TGTGCCAGCAGCACAGCCGGGACAGTCAACAATGAGCAGTTCTTC; CDR3aa: CASSTAGTVNNEQFF
d_gene: -; j_gene: TRBJ1-2; abundance: few; v_gene: TRBV14; CDR3nt: TGTGCCAGCAGCCAAGAGACAGGCGGCTATGGCTACACCTTC; CDR3aa: CASSQETGGYGYTF
d_gene: -; j_gene: TRBJ1-5; abundance: -; v_gene: TRBV7-9; CDR3nt: TGTGCCAGCAGTCCGACAGCGTCCAATCAGCCCCAGCATTTT; CDR3aa: CASSPTASNQPQHF
d_gene: -; j_gene: TRBJ1-1; abundance: few; v_gene: TRBV28; CDR3nt: TGTGCCAGCTTCGGGTCCCTGAACACTGAAGCTTTCTTT; CDR3aa: CASFGSLNTEAFF
d_gene: -; j_gene: TRBJ2-7; abundance: -; v_gene: TRBV4-2; CDR3nt: TGTGCCAGCAGCCAAGATGACAGCTACGAGCAGTACTTC; CDR3aa: CASSQDDSYEQYF
d_gene: TRBD1; j_gene: TRBJ1-1; abundance: -; v_gene: TRBV28; CDR3nt: TGTGCCAGCACACCTGTCGGGACAGCGAACACTGAAGCTTTCTTT; CDR3aa: CASTPVGTANTEAFF
d_gene: -; j_gene: TRBJ1-2; abundance: -; v_gene: TRBV7-2; CDR3nt: TGTGCCAGCATCGAGGGGGTGGACTATGGCTACACCTTC; CDR3aa: CASIEGVDYGYTF
d_gene: TRBD1; j_gene: TRBJ2-2; abundance: -; v_gene: TRBV27; CDR3nt: TGTGCCAGCAGTACTACAGGGGGGATAGGCGGGGAGCTGTTTTTT; CDR3aa: CASSTTGGIGGELFF
d_gene: -; j_gene: TRBJ2-1; abundance: -; v_gene: TRBV9; CDR3nt: TGTGCCAGCAGCGGAAGTATAGGCAATGAGCAGTTCTTC; CDR3aa: CASSGSIGNEQFF
d_gene: -; j_gene: TRBJ2-7; abundance: -; v_gene: TRBV6-5; CDR3nt: TGTGCCAGCAGTTACTCCGCTAACTACGAGCAGTACTTC; CDR3aa: CASSYSANYEQYF
d_gene: TRBD1; j_gene: TRBJ2-4; abundance: -; v_gene: TRBV19; CDR3nt: TGTGCCAGTAGTGTCTCCTCCGGGACAGGGGCCCAATTAGCCAAAAACATTCAGTACTTC; CDR3aa: CASSVSSGTGAQLAKNIQYF
d_gene: -; j_gene: TRBJ2-3; abundance: -; v_gene: TRBV5-4; CDR3nt: TGTGCCAGCAGCCGAGCGGGCCCCACAGATACGCAGTATTTT; CDR3aa: CASSRAGPTDTQYF
d_gene: -; j_gene: TRBJ2-1; abundance: -; v_gene: TRBV7-9; CDR3nt: TGTGCCAGCAGCGAGAATCGGAGGGACGGCAACAATGAGCAGTTCTTC; CDR3aa: CASSENRRDGNNEQFF
d_gene: -; j_gene: TRBJ1-6; abundance: -; v_gene: TRBV9; CDR3nt: TGTGCCAGCAGCGTTGAGCGGGCTTCACCCCTCCACTTT; CDR3aa: CASSVERASPLHF
d_gene: TRBD1; j_gene: TRBJ1-1; abundance: once; v_gene: TRBV7-9; CDR3nt: TGTGCCAGCCGAAGGGACAGGGCGACAACTGAAGCTTTCTTT; CDR3aa: CASRRDRATTEAFF
d_gene: -; j_gene: TRBJ1-2; abundance: -; v_gene: TRBV7-9; CDR3nt: TGTGCCAGCAGCCTGGACCCTTTCTTGAGAATCTATGGCTACACCTTC; CDR3aa: CASSLDPFLRIYGYTF
d_gene: -; j_gene: TRBJ2-2; abundance: -; v_gene: TRBV9; CDR3nt: TGTGCCAGCAGCGTAGCAGCGGGCGTTACCGGGGAGCTGTTTTTT; CDR3aa: CASSVAAGVTGELFF
d_gene: -; j_gene: TRBJ1-6; abundance: -; v_gene: TRBV27; CDR3nt: TGTGCCAGGGAATCACCCCTCCACTTT; CDR3aa: CARESPLHF
d_gene: -; j_gene: TRBJ1-1; abundance: few; v_gene: TRBV6-6; CDR3nt: TGTGCCAGCAGTTACTCAGATGCTGGAGCTTTCTTT; CDR3aa: CASSYSDAGAFF
d_gene: TRBD2; j_gene: TRBJ2-3; abundance: -; v_gene: TRBV9; CDR3nt: TGTGCCAGCAGCGTAGAAATAGCGGGGGCGGGGAGAGATACGCAGTATTTT; CDR3aa: CASSVEIAGAGRDTQYF
d_gene: TRBD1; j_gene: TRBJ2-5; abundance: few; v_gene: TRBV18; CDR3nt: TGTGCCAGCTCTCAAACAGGGGGCAGAGAGACCCAGTACTTC; CDR3aa: CASSQTGGRETQYF
d_gene: -; j_gene: TRBJ2-2; abundance: -; v_gene: TRBV19; CDR3nt: TGTGCCAGTAGTCGCGGGTACACCTACGCGAACACCGGGGAGCTGTTTTTT; CDR3aa: CASSRGYTYANTGELFF
d_gene: -; j_gene: TRBJ2-7; abundance: -; v_gene: TRBV7-9; CDR3nt: TGTGCCAGCAGCCTCGGTTCCCACGAGCAGTACTTC; CDR3aa: CASSLGSHEQYF
d_gene: -; j_gene: TRBJ1-6; abundance: -; v_gene: TRBV5-1; CDR3nt: TGCGCCAGCAGCTTGGAGACAGGAGGGAGAGGCTATAATTCACCCCTCCACTTT; CDR3aa: CASSLETGGRGYNSPLHF
d_gene: TRBD2; j_gene: TRBJ2-5; abundance: -; v_gene: TRBV7-2; CDR3nt: TGTGCCAGCAGCTTAATGGCGGGGGGCGAAGAGACCCAGTACTTC; CDR3aa: CASSLMAGGEETQYF
d_gene: TRBD1; j_gene: TRBJ1-4; abundance: once; v_gene: TRBV28; CDR3nt: TGTGCCTCAGGCGGGACAGGGGTTCCCCCGAATGAAAAACTGTTTTTT; CDR3aa: CASGGTGVPPNEKLFF
d_gene: TRBD1; j_gene: TRBJ1-4; abundance: few; v_gene: TRBV5-1; CDR3nt: TGCGCCAGCAGCTTGGCAGGGGGAGAGAGTGAAAAACTGTTTTTT; CDR3aa: CASSLAGGESEKLFF
d_gene: TRBD1; j_gene: TRBJ2-1; abundance: -; v_gene: TRBV9; CDR3nt: TGTGCCAGCAGCGTCACAGGGGGCGATGAGCAGTTCTTC; CDR3aa: CASSVTGGDEQFF
d_gene: -; j_gene: TRBJ1-5; abundance: -; v_gene: TRBV29-1; CDR3nt: TGCAGCGTTGGCAGCTACAGCAATCAGCCCCAGCATTTT; CDR3aa: CSVGSYSNQPQHF
d_gene: -; j_gene: TRBJ2-5; abundance: -; v_gene: TRBV5-1; CDR3nt: TGCGCCAGCGTGGGGGAGGCGGAGACCCAGTACTTC; CDR3aa: CASVGEAETQYF
d_gene: TRBD1; j_gene: TRBJ1-2; abundance: -; v_gene: TRBV5-1; CDR3nt: TGCGCCAGCAGCGAACAGGGGGACTATGGCTACACCTTC; CDR3aa: CASSEQGDYGYTF
d_gene: TRBD2; j_gene: TRBJ2-7; abundance: -; v_gene: TRBV7-3; CDR3nt: TGTGCCAGCAGAAATACACGGGGGGACTTGACCTACGAGCAGTACTTC; CDR3aa: CASRNTRGDLTYEQYF
d_gene: TRBD2; j_gene: TRBJ2-7; abundance: -; v_gene: TRBV7-9; CDR3nt: TGTGCCAGCAGCCTAGGGTTCGGGACTAGCTTCTACGAGCAGTACTTC; CDR3aa: CASSLGFGTSFYEQYF
d_gene: -; j_gene: TRBJ2-2; abundance: -; v_gene: TRBV11-3; CDR3nt: TGTGCCAGCAGCTCATCCCAGGGTATCGGGGAGCTGTTTTTT; CDR3aa: CASSSSQGIGELFF
d_gene: -; j_gene: TRBJ2-7; abundance: -; v_gene: TRBV28; CDR3nt: TGTGCCAGCAGTTTTGACAGCTACGAGCAGTACTTC; CDR3aa: CASSFDSYEQYF
d_gene: TRBD1; j_gene: TRBJ2-5; abundance: -; v_gene: TRBV4-1; CDR3nt: TGCGCCAGCAGCCAAGATACAGGGGTGAGGACCCAGTACTTC; CDR3aa: CASSQDTGVRTQYF